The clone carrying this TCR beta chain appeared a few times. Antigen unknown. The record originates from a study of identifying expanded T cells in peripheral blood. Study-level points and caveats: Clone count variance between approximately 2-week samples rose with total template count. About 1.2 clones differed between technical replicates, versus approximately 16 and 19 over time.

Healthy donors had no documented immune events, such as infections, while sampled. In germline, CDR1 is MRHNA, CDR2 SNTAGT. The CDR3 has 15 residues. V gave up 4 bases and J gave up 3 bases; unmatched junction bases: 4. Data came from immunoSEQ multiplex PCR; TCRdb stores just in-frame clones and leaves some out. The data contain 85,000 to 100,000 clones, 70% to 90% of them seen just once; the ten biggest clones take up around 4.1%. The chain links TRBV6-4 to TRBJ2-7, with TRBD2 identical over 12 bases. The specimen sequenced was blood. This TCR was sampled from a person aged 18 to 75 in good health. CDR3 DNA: TGTGCCAGCAGTGGACTAGCGGGAGCCATCTACGAGCAGTACTTC. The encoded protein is CASSGLAGAIYEQYF.